A selection of T cell receptor beta chains follows, all from one sample in a study of radiation and T cells in renal cell carcinoma. Measured with immunoSEQ multiplex PCR; TCRdb has only the in-frame clones, and not every one. The table lists approximately 92,000 clones, around four fifths of them singletons. The sample was blood, taken from a patient whose treatment included radiotherapy and nephrectomy. The source is a man in his fifties or sixties with renal cell carcinoma. The CDR3 runs from the conserved cysteine through the conserved F or W. The order of the fields is clone size, V gene, D gene, CDR3 length, J gene, CDR3 protein, CDR3 DNA. A D gene is named only where the DNA matches it firmly. Size is stated for part of the rows, as once, few or many counts, or as a class when the clone is expanded.

-	TRBV11-2	-	12	TRBJ1-3	CASSLLGNTIYF	TGTGCCAGCAGCCTCCTCGGAAACACCATATATTTT
-	TRBV6-5	-	11	TRBJ1-1	CASGQGTEAFF	TGTGCCAGCGGTCAGGGGACTGAAGCTTTCTTT
-	TRBV9	-	14	TRBJ2-3	CASSALNRPNTQYF	TGTGCCAGCAGCGCCCTGAACCGACCGAATACGCAGTATTTT
-	TRBV5-4	TRBD2	15	TRBJ2-7	CASSLVSAGRDEQYF	TGTGCCAGCAGCTTGGTGTCGGCAGGGAGGGACGAGCAGTACTTC
-	TRBV5-3	TRBD1	15	TRBJ2-7	CASQGPGQGTYEQYF	TGTGCCAGTCAAGGCCCGGGACAGGGAACCTACGAGCAGTACTTC
-	TRBV7-2	TRBD1	15	TRBJ1-3	CASSAQGASGNTIYF	TGTGCCAGCAGCGCCCAGGGGGCGTCTGGAAACACCATATATTTT
-	TRBV30	-	13	TRBJ1-3	CAWSPQPGNTIYF	TGTGCCTGGAGCCCACAGCCTGGAAACACCATATATTTT
once	TRBV5-1	-	15	TRBJ2-1	CASSLLWSSYNEQFF	TGCGCCAGCAGCTTGTTATGGAGCTCCTACAATGAGCAGTTCTTC
-	TRBV7-9	-	13	TRBJ2-3	CASSDEWGDTQYF	TGTGCCAGCAGCGACGAATGGGGAGATACGCAGTATTTT
-	TRBV6-1	-	13	TRBJ1-1	CASSYDRYTEAFF	TGTGCCAGCAGTTATGACAGATACACTGAAGCTTTCTTT
once	TRBV5-1	TRBD2	15	TRBJ2-1	CASSLGSGSSGEQFF	TGCGCCAGCAGCTTGGGGAGCGGGAGTAGCGGTGAGCAGTTCTTC
-	TRBV28	TRBD1	15	TRBJ2-2	CATTTGQGGTGELFF	TGTGCCACCACGACAGGACAGGGCGGCACCGGGGAGCTGTTTTTT
-	TRBV2	-	14	TRBJ2-1	CASTLGGSYNEQFF	TGTGCCAGCACCCTTGGGGGGAGCTACAATGAGCAGTTCTTC
-	TRBV25-1	-	15	TRBJ1-1	CASSEWSPAVTEAFF	TGTGCCAGCAGTGAATGGAGCCCTGCGGTCACTGAAGCTTTCTTT
-	TRBV18	TRBD2	15	TRBJ2-1	CASRTREGLTTEQFF	TGTGCCAGCCGCACTCGGGAGGGGCTGACGACTGAGCAGTTCTTC
few	TRBV6-1	TRBD2	14	TRBJ2-7	CASSAGGDSYEQYF	TGTGCCAGCAGTGCCGGGGGGGACTCCTACGAGCAGTACTTC
-	TRBV7-3	TRBD2	16	TRBJ2-2	CASGRAGVPGTGELFF	TGTGCCAGCGGCAGAGCGGGGGTTCCAGGGACCGGGGAGCTGTTTTTT
-	TRBV7-9	-	14	TRBJ2-3	CASSFGSLSGTQYF	TGTGCCAGCAGCTTCGGGTCACTATCTGGTACGCAGTATTTT
-	TRBV9	-	13	TRBJ2-7	CASSVDYSYEQYF	TGTGCCAGCAGCGTAGACTACTCCTACGAGCAGTACTTC
once	TRBV7-2	-	13	TRBJ2-3	CASSLAHSDTQYF	TGTGCCAGCAGCTTAGCGCATTCAGATACGCAGTATTTT
-	TRBV5-4	TRBD1	12	TRBJ1-2	CASSLDRGFHTF	TGTGCCAGCAGCTTAGACAGGGGTTTCCACACCTTC
-	TRBV7-6	-	18	TRBJ1-3	CASSLGPLSGTSRNTIYF	TGTGCCAGCAGCTTAGGCCCTCTATCCGGGACCTCCAGAAACACCATATATTTT
once	TRBV7-2	TRBD1	17	TRBJ1-3	CASSLVRTGGIGNTIYF	TGTGCCAGCAGCTTAGTAAGGACAGGGGGCATTGGAAACACCATATATTTT
-	TRBV9	TRBD2	15	TRBJ2-1	CASSVAGTSDNEQFF	TGTGCCAGCAGCGTAGCTGGGACTAGCGACAATGAGCAGTTCTTC
-	TRBV5-1	TRBD1	14	TRBJ1-2	CASSREGQIYGYTF	TGCGCCAGCAGCAGGGAGGGACAGATATATGGCTACACCTTC
-	TRBV7-9	-	16	TRBJ1-2	CASSARYRETNYGYTF	TGTGCCAGCAGCGCGCGCTACAGGGAAACTAACTATGGCTACACCTTC
once	TRBV15	-	17	TRBJ1-5	CATSRDLGGSPSKPQHF	TGTGCCACCAGCAGAGATCTAGGGGGATCTCCCAGTAAGCCCCAGCATTTT
-	TRBV7-9	-	13	TRBJ2-1	CASRPGPTGEQFF	TGTGCCAGCAGACCCGGTCCCACGGGGGAGCAGTTCTTC
-	TRBV9	TRBD1	16	TRBJ2-2	CASSADRGLHYGELFF	TGTGCCAGCAGCGCGGACAGGGGGTTGCATTACGGGGAGCTGTTTTTT
-	TRBV19	TRBD1	15	TRBJ2-1	CASSSGQGDWNEQFF	TGTGCCAGTAGCTCGGGACAGGGGGATTGGAATGAGCAGTTCTTC
-	TRBV10-3	-	13	TRBJ1-3	CAISEWSGNTIYF	TGTGCCATCAGTGAGTGGTCTGGAAACACCATATATTTT
-	TRBV6-4	-	14	TRBJ2-1	CASSDLSGRGEQFF	TGTGCCAGCAGTGACTTATCAGGCAGGGGTGAGCAGTTCTTC
-	TRBV6-1	-	14	TRBJ1-4	CASRLTATNEKLFF	TGTGCCAGCAGACTGACGGCAACTAATGAAAAACTGTTTTTT
-	TRBV7-8	-	15	TRBJ1-2	CASSLVDRGVDGYTF	TGTGCCAGCAGCTTAGTGGACAGAGGAGTTGATGGCTACACCTTC
-	TRBV5-4	-	14	TRBJ2-3	CASSLDVSTDTQYF	TGTGCCAGCAGCTTGGATGTGAGCACAGATACGCAGTATTTT
-	TRBV9	TRBD1	16	TRBJ1-1	CASSARTGALNTEAFF	TGTGCCAGCAGCGCCCGGACAGGGGCTCTGAACACTGAAGCTTTCTTT
-	TRBV11-1	TRBD1	15	TRBJ2-4	CASSRGGQWGNIQYF	TGTGCCAGCAGCCGAGGGGGACAGTGGGGAAACATTCAGTACTTC
-	TRBV30	TRBD1	12	TRBJ2-7	CASGQDAYEQYF	TGTGCCTCGGGACAGGATGCCTACGAGCAGTACTTC
-	TRBV6-5	TRBD1	14	TRBJ2-7	CASSFDRGNYEQYF	TGTGCCAGCAGTTTCGACAGGGGAAACTACGAGCAGTACTTC
few	TRBV19	-	15	TRBJ1-5	CASRGVSAYNQPQHF	TGTGCCAGTAGGGGCGTCTCGGCGTACAATCAGCCCCAGCATTTT
-	TRBV30	TRBD1	16	TRBJ1-6	CAWSVGGNRGHSPLHF	TGTGCCTGGAGTGTAGGGGGGAACAGGGGGCATTCACCCCTCCACTTT
-	TRBV10-3	TRBD2	15	TRBJ2-1	CAIRRGTSGSDEQFF	TGTGCCATCAGGAGGGGGACTAGCGGGAGCGATGAGCAGTTCTTC
-	TRBV28	-	13	TRBJ1-2	CATTSAPNYGYTF	TGTGCCACCACTTCCGCTCCTAACTATGGCTACACCTTC
-	TRBV7-2	TRBD2	19	TRBJ2-1	CASRSAGNGRGSSYNEQFF	TGTGCCAGCAGGTCGGCAGGGAATGGGCGGGGGAGCTCCTACAATGAGCAGTTCTTC
-	TRBV10-3	TRBD1	13	TRBJ2-7	CAIKLGQGYEQYF	TGTGCCATTAAACTGGGACAGGGGTACGAGCAGTACTTC
-	TRBV7-2	-	14	TRBJ2-3	CASSYLLSADTQYF	TGTGCCAGCAGCTACCTATTGAGTGCAGATACGCAGTATTTT
-	TRBV5-1	TRBD1	16	TRBJ2-5	CASSSRGLVVEETQYF	TGCGCCAGCAGCTCCAGGGGGCTGGTGGTTGAAGAGACCCAGTACTTC
-	TRBV7-2	TRBD1	16	TRBJ1-6	CASSFSGQGVNSPLHF	TGTGCCAGCAGCTTCTCTGGACAGGGAGTAAATTCACCCCTCCACTTT